The rows below give T cell receptor beta chains drawn from one sample of a study of memory CD4+ T cells and cytomegalovirus serostatus. The assay was immunoSEQ multiplex PCR, and TCRdb's table has in-frame clones only and misses some. The repertoire holds roughly 50,000 clones, with roughly 80% as singletons. The sequenced sample consisted of memory CD4+ T cells from blood. The receptors come from an adult in good health and CMV-seronegative. Both conserved end residues are part of each CDR3. A D gene is named only where the DNA matches it firmly. Size is omitted from some rows. Given values are once, few, many or a class for expanded clones.

abundance	d_gene	j_gene	v_gene	CDR3aa	CDR3nt
once	NA	TRBJ2-1	TRBV2	CASSVSGSYNEQFF	TGTGCCAGCAGTGTCAGCGGTAGTTACAATGAGCAGTTCTTC
NA	NA	TRBJ2-3	TRBV28	CASSTGTQPTDTQYF	TGTGCCAGCAGCACCGGGACCCAGCCCACAGATACGCAGTATTTT
NA	NA	TRBJ2-3	TRBV6-1	CASSERDSSTQYF	TGTGCCAGCAGTGAGCGAGACAGTAGTACGCAGTATTTT
NA	TRBD2	TRBJ2-1	TRBV4-1	CASSHGLAGNNEQFF	TGCGCCAGCAGCCATGGACTAGCGGGAAACAATGAGCAGTTCTTC
NA	NA	TRBJ1-5	TRBV6-1	CASSEFGGRDQPQHF	TGTGCCAGCAGTGAATTCGGGGGTAGGGACCAGCCCCAGCATTTT
few	TRBD1	TRBJ1-2	TRBV5-5	CASSWEGDRTGYTF	TGTGCCAGCAGCTGGGAGGGGGACAGGACTGGCTACACCTTC
NA	NA	TRBJ2-3	TRBV5-8	CASSFPGTDTQYF	TGTGCCAGCAGCTTTCCGGGGACAGATACGCAGTATTTT
NA	TRBD1	TRBJ1-1	TRBV5-8	CASSSLFTLGQGGTEAFF	TGTGCCAGCAGCTCTCTATTCACACTGGGACAGGGAGGCACTGAAGCTTTCTTT
NA	NA	TRBJ2-3	TRBV7-8	CASSFVSTDTQYF	TGTGCCAGCAGCTTTGTCAGCACAGATACGCAGTATTTT
few	NA	TRBJ2-6	TRBV6-1	CASSEDTPGSGANVLTF	TGTGCCAGCAGTGAGGACACTCCGGGCTCTGGGGCCAACGTCCTGACTTTC
NA	NA	TRBJ2-2	TRBV4-1	CASSQETYTGELFF	TGCGCCAGCAGCCAAGAGACGTACACCGGGGAGCTGTTTTTT
once	TRBD2	TRBJ2-1	TRBV28	CASSRSGRNEQFF	TGTGCCAGCAGTAGGAGCGGGAGAAATGAGCAGTTCTTC
NA	NA	TRBJ2-3	TRBV5-1	CASSLAYGRTDTQYF	TGCGCCAGCAGCTTGGCCTACGGGAGAACAGATACGCAGTATTTT
NA	NA	TRBJ2-5	TRBV28	CASSMTDQVATQYF	TGTGCCAGCAGTATGACAGATCAGGTTGCGACCCAGTACTTC
NA	TRBD2	TRBJ2-7	TRBV10-1	CASQAGGSYEQYF	TGCGCCAGCCAGGCGGGAGGCTCCTACGAGCAGTACTTC
NA	TRBD1	TRBJ1-2	TRBV2	CASSELTDRVDGYTF	TGTGCCAGCAGTGAGTTGACTGACAGGGTGGATGGCTACACCTTC
NA	NA	TRBJ1-2	TRBV6-5	CASSYSDRLDYGYTF	TGTGCCAGCAGTTACTCCGACAGGTTGGACTATGGCTACACCTTC
NA	NA	TRBJ1-5	TRBV7-2	CASSLSWVTNQPQHF	TGTGCCAGCAGTCTCTCATGGGTGACCAATCAGCCCCAGCATTTT
NA	NA	TRBJ1-1	TRBV5-5	CASSGGWAGNTEAFF	TGTGCCAGCAGCGGTGGCTGGGCAGGGAACACTGAAGCTTTCTTT
NA	NA	TRBJ2-6	TRBV7-8	CASSLAAGTGANVLTF	TGTGCCAGCAGCTTAGCGGCAGGGACTGGGGCCAACGTCCTGACTTTC
NA	NA	TRBJ2-5	TRBV5-1	CASSSGRGAETQYF	TGCGCCAGCAGTTCTGGACGGGGGGCAGAGACCCAGTACTTC
NA	NA	TRBJ1-1	TRBV6-6	CASKRAEGAEAFF	TGTGCCAGCAAGAGGGCGGAGGGGGCTGAAGCTTTCTTT
NA	NA	TRBJ2-3	TRBV11-2	CASSSSTDTQYF	TGTGCCAGCAGCTCAAGCACAGATACGCAGTATTTT
NA	NA	TRBJ1-2	TRBV5-4	CASSLSQGTGLFGYTF	TGTGCCAGCAGCTTGTCTCAGGGAACCGGCCTTTTTGGCTACACCTTC
NA	NA	TRBJ1-2	TRBV7-9	CASSHGQNYGYTF	TGTGCCAGCAGCCACGGACAAAACTATGGCTACACCTTC
once	NA	TRBJ1-1	TRBV30	CAWSVRQTREAFF	TGTGCCTGGAGTGTACGGCAGACCCGTGAAGCTTTCTTT
NA	NA	TRBJ2-5	TRBV6-1	CASTTQGTETQYF	TGTGCCAGCACCACGCAGGGAACAGAGACCCAGTACTTC
NA	TRBD1	TRBJ2-3	TRBV11-3	CASSSGRGQGTADTQYF	TGTGCCAGCAGCTCCGGTAGGGGACAGGGGACAGCAGATACGCAGTATTTT
NA	TRBD2	TRBJ2-2	TRBV6-5	CASKGGGVHTGELFF	TGTGCCAGCAAGGGCGGGGGGGTACACACCGGGGAGCTGTTTTTT
NA	NA	TRBJ1-5	TRBV28	CASSLTQPQHF	TGTGCCAGCAGTTTGACCCAGCCCCAGCATTTT
once	NA	TRBJ1-1	TRBV10-3	CAISDGRDTEAFF	TGTGCCATCAGTGACGGGAGGGACACTGAAGCTTTCTTT
once	TRBD2	TRBJ2-2	TRBV5-4	CASSLGGRAAGELFF	TGTGCCAGCAGCTTGGGCGGGAGGGCCGCCGGGGAGCTGTTTTTT
once	NA	TRBJ2-7	TRBV18	CASSPGTGSEQYF	TGTGCCAGCTCACCAGGAACAGGGAGCGAGCAGTACTTC
NA	NA	TRBJ1-2	TRBV7-9	CASSIHRVLDYGYTF	TGTGCCAGCAGCATCCACAGGGTACTAGACTATGGCTACACCTTC
NA	NA	TRBJ2-7	TRBV7-2	CASSLSSYEQYF	TGTGCCAGCAGCCTCAGCTCCTACGAGCAGTACTTC
NA	TRBD2	TRBJ2-1	TRBV2	CASRRTSGVYNEQFF	TGTGCCAGCAGGCGGACTAGCGGGGTTTACAATGAGCAGTTCTTC
NA	NA	TRBJ2-3	TRBV18	CASSPPTSTDTQYF	TGTGCCAGCTCACCACCGACTAGCACAGATACGCAGTATTTT
NA	TRBD1	TRBJ1-2	TRBV6-1	CASRDRGRRNYGYTF	TGTGCCAGCAGGGACAGGGGGCGCAGGAACTATGGCTACACCTTC
NA	NA	TRBJ1-6	TRBV28	CASRGDGPTYNSPLHF	TGTGCCAGCAGGGGGGATGGCCCCACTTATAATTCACCCCTCCACTTT
once	TRBD2	TRBJ2-2	TRBV4-1	CASSQLAGGDTGELFF	TGCGCCAGCAGCCAGCTAGCGGGAGGAGATACCGGGGAGCTGTTTTTT
NA	NA	TRBJ2-5	TRBV6-5	CASSRETQYF	TGTGCCAGCAGTAGGGAGACCCAGTACTTC
NA	TRBD1	TRBJ2-1	TRBV18	CASSQGQGAWNEQFF	TGTGCCAGCTCACAGGGACAGGGGGCGTGGAATGAGCAGTTCTTC
few	NA	TRBJ2-1	TRBV5-6	CASSLTAFSSPAQRQFF	TGTGCCAGCAGCCTTACAGCGTTCAGCTCCCCAGCTCAAAGGCAGTTCTTC
NA	TRBD2	TRBJ2-7	TRBV20-1	CSAGRESEQYF	TGCAGTGCCGGGCGGGAGAGTGAGCAGTACTTC
NA	TRBD1	TRBJ1-1	TRBV5-1	CASSVTGGGTEAFF	TGCGCCAGCAGCGTTACAGGGGGGGGCACTGAAGCTTTCTTT
once	NA	TRBJ1-2	TRBV10-3	CAISEGGNYGYTF	TGTGCCATCAGTGAAGGGGGTAACTATGGCTACACCTTC
NA	NA	TRBJ1-5	TRBV5-6	CASSLAGSHTAQHF	TGTGCCAGCAGCTTGGCGGGGTCCCACACGGCCCAGCATTTT
NA	NA	TRBJ2-3	TRBV19	CASSGLMSSTDTQYF	TGTGCCAGTAGCGGGTTAATGAGTAGCACAGATACGCAGTATTTT